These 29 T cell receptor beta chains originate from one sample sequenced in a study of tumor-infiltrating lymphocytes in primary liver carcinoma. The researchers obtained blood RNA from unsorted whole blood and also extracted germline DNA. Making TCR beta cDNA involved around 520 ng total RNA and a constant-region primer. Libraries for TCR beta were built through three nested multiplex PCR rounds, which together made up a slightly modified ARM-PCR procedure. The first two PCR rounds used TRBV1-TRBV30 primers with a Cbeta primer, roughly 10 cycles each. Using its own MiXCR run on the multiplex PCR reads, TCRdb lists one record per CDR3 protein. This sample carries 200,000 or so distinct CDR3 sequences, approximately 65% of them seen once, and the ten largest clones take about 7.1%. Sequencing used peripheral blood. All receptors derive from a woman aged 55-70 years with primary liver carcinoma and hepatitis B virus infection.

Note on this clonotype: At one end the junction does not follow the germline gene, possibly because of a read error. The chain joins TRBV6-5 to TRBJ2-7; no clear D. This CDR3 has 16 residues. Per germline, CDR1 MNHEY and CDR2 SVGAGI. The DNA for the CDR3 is TGTGTCAGCAGTTACGCTCACCAGCCGAGCTCCTACGAGCAGTACTTC. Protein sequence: CVSSYAHQPSSYEQYF.

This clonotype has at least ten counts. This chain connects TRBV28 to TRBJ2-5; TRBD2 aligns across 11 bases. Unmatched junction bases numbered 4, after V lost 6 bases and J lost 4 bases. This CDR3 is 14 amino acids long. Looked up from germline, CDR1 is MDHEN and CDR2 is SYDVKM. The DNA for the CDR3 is TGTGCCAGCAGAAACCTAGCGGGAGGAGAGACCCAGTACTTC. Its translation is CASRNLAGGETQYF. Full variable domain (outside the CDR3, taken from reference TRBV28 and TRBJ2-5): DVKVTQSSRYLVKRTGEKVFLECVQDMDHENMFWYRQDPGLGLRLIYFSYDVKMKEKGDIPEGYSVSREKKERFSLILESASTNQTSMYLCASRNLAGGETQYFGPGTRLLVL.

Here the CDR3 reads CASSNNPRGYEQYF. The DNA for the CDR3 is TGTGCCAGCAGCAATAACCCCAGGGGCTACGAGCAGTACTTC. V usage is TRBV9 and J usage is TRBJ2-7; D may be TRBD1 (6 bases). The germline V and J ends were trimmed by 4 bases and 3 bases, with 14 bases remaining between them. This CDR3 is built from 14 residues. The germline gives CDR1 SGDLS, CDR2 YYNGEE.

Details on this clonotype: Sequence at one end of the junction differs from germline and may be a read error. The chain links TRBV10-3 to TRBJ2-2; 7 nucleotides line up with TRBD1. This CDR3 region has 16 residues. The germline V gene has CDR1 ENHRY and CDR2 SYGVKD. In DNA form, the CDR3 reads TGTGCCATCACCTCGGACAGGCGGTTTAACATCGGGGAGCTGTTTTTT. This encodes CAITSDRRFNIGELFF.

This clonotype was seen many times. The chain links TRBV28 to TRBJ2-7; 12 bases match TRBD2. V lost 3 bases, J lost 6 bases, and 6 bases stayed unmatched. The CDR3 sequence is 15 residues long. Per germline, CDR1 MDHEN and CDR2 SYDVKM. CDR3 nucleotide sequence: TGTGCCAGCAGTTTCATGACTAGCGGGAGACCCGAGCAGTACTTC. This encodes CASSFMTSGRPEQYF.

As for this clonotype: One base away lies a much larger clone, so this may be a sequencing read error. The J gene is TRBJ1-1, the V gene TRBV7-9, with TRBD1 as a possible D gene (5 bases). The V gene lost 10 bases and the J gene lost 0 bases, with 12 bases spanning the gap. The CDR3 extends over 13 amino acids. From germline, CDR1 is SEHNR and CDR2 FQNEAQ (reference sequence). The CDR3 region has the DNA TGTGCCAACACCTTACAGGTGAACACTGAAGCTTTCTTT. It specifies CANTLQVNTEAFF.

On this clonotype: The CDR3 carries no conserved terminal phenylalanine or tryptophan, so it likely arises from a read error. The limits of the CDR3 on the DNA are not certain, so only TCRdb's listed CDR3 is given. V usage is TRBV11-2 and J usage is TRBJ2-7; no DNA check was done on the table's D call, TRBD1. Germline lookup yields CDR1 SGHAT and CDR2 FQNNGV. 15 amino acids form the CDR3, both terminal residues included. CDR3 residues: CASSLDLQGDGEQCI.

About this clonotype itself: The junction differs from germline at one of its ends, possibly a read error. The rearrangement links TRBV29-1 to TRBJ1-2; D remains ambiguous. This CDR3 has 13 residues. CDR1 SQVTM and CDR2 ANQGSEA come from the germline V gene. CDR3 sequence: CSADPTANCGYTF. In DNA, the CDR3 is TGCAGCGCGGACCCAACAGCCAACTGTGGCTATACCTTC.

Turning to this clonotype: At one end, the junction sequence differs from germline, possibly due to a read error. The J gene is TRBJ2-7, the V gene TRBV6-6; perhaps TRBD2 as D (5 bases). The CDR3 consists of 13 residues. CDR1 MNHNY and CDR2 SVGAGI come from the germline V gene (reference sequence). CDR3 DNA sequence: TGTGCCAGCAGTTATGGGAGAGCCTACGAGCTGTATTTC. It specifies CASSYGRAYELYF.

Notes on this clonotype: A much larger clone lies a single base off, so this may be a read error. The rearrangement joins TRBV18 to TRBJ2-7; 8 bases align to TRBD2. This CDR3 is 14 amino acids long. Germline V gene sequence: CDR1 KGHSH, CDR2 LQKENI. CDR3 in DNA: TGTGCCTGCTCACTGGGACTAGTTGCCTACGAGCAGTACTTC. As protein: CACSLGLVAYEQYF.

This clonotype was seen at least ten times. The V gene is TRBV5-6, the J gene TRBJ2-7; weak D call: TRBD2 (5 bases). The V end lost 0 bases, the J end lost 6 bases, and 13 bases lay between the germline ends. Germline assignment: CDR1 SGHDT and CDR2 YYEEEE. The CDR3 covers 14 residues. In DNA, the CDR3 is TGTGCCAGCAGCTTGGATAGGGTCGGAGGCGAGCAGTACTTC. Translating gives CASSLDRVGGEQYF.

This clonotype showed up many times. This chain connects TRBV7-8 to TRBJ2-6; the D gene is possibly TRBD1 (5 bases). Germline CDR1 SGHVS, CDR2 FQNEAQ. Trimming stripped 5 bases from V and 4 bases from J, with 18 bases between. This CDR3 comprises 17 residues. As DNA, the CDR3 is TGTGCCAGCAGCATGGGTACACCAAGACAGGGGGCCAACGTCCTGACTTTC. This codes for CASSMGTPRQGANVLTF.

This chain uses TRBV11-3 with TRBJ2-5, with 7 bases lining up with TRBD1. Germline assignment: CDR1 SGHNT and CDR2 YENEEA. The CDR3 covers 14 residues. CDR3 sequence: CAGSRDRAQETQYF. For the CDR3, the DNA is TGTGCAGGCAGCAGAGACAGGGCCCAAGAGACCCAGTACTTC.

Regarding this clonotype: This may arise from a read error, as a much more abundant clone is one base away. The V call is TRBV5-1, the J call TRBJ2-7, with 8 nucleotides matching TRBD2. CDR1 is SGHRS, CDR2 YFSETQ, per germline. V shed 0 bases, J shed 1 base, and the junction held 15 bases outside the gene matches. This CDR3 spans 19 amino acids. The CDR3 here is CASSLDRAASGWQSYEQYF. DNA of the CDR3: TGCGCCAGCAGCTTGGACAGGGCGGCTAGCGGGTGGCAATCCTACGAGCAGTACTTC. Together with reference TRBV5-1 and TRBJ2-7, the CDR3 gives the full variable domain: KAGVTQTPRYLIKTRGQQVTLSCSPISGHRSVSWYQQTPGQGLQFLFEYFSETQRNKGNFPGRFSGRQFSNSRSEMNVSTLELGDSALYLCASSLDRAASGWQSYEQYFGPGTRLTVT.

The CDR3 region has the DNA TGTGCCAGCAGTTACCCCACAGGGGGGCAACAGACCCAGTACTTC. The encoded protein is CASSYPTGGQQTQYF. This chain joins TRBV6-6 and TRBJ2-5; the match to TRBD1 covers 8 bases. The CDR3 has 15 amino acids. J gave up 6 bases and V 2 bases, and 8 bases lay outside the gene matches. CDR1 and CDR2 (germline): MNHNY, SVGAGI (reference sequence).

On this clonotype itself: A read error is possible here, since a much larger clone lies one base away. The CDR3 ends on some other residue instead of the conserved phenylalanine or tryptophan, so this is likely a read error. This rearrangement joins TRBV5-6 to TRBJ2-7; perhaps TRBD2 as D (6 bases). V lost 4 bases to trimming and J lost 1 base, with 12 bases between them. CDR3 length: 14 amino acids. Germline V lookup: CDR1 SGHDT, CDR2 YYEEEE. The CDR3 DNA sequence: TGTGCCAGCAGCCGCCGGGACTTGTCCTACGAGCAGTACCTC. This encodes CASSRRDLSYEQYL.

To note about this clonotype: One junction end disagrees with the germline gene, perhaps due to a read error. The CDR3 protein is CASNLGENTAAFF. The CDR3 bases are TGTGCCAGCAACTTAGGAGAAAACACTGCAGCTTTCTTT. V usage is TRBV11-3 and J usage is TRBJ1-1; D not certain. The CDR3 runs to 13 residues. Germline CDR1 reads SGHNT; CDR2 reads YENEEA.

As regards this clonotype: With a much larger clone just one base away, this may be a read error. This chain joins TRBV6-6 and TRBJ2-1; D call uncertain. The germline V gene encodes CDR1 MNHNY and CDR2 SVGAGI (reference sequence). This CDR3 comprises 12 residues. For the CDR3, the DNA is TGTGCCGGCAGTTACTCGCAGGAAGGCAGGTTCTTC. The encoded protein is CAGSYSQEGRFF.

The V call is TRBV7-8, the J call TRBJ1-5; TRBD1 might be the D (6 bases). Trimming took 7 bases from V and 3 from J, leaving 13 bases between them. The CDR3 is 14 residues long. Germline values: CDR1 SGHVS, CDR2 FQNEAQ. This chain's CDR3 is CASKRGGDNQPQHF. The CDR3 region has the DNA TGTGCCAGCAAACGGGGGGGCGACAATCAGCCCCAGCATTTT.

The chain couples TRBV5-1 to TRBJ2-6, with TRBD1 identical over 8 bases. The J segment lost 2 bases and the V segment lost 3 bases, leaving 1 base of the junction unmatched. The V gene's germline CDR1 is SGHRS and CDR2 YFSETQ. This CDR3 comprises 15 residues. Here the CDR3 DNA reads TGCGCCAGCAGCTCACAGGGGGCTGGGGCCAACGTCCTGACTTTC. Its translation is CASSSQGAGANVLTF.

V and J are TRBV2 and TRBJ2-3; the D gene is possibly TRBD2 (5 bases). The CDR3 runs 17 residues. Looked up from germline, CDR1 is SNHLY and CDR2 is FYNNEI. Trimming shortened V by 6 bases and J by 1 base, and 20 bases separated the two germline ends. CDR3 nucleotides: TGTGCCAGCAGAAAACAAGCGGTAACCCCCGGCACAGATACGCAGTATTTT. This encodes CASRKQAVTPGTDTQYF.

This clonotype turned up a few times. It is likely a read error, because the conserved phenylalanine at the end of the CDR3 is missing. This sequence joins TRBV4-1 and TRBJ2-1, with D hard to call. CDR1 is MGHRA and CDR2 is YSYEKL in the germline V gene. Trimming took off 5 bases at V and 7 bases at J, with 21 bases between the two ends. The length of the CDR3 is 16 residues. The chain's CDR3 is CASSTMSPYTGNEQFL. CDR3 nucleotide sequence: TGCGCCAGCAGCACAATGTCGCCCTACACCGGGAATGAGCAGTTCTTA.

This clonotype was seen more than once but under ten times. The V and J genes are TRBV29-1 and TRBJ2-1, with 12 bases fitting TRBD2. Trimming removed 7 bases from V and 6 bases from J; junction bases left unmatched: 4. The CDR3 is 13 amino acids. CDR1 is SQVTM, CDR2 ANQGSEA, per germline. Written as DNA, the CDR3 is TGCAGCGGGGGGACTAGCGGGTTCAATGAGCAGTTCTTC. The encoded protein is CSGGTSGFNEQFF.

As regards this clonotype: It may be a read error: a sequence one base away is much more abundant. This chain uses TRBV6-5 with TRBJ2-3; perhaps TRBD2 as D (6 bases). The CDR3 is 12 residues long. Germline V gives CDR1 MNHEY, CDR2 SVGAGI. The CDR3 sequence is CANSPTSFTQYF. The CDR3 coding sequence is TGTGCCAACAGTCCGACTAGTTTTACGCAGTATTTT.

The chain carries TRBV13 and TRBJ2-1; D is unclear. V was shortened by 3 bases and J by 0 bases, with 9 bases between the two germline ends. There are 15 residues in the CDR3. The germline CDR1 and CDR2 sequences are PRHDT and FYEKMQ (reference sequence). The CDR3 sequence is CASSFSDLSYNEQFF. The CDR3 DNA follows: TGTGCCAGCAGCTTCTCCGACCTCTCCTACAATGAGCAGTTCTTC.

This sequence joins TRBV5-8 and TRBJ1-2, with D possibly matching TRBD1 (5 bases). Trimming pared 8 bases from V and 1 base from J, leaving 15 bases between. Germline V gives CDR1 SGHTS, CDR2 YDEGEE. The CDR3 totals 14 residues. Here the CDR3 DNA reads TGTGCCAGTAGCCGGGACGGGGGTAACTATGGCTACACCTTC. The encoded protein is CASSRDGGNYGYTF.

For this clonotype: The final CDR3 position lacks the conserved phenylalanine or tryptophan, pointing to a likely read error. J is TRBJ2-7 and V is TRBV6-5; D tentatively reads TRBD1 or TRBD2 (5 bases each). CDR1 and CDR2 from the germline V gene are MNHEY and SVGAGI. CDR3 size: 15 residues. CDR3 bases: TGTGCCGGCAGACCTACAGGATCGGGGTCCTACGAGCAGTACATC. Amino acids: CAGRPTGSGSYEQYI.

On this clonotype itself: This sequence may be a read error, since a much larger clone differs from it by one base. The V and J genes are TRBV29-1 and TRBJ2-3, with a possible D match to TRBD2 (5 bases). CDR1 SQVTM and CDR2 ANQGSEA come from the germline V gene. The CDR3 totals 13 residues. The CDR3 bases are TGCAGCGTTCCCCTTATTATGGGAGATAGGCAGTATTTT. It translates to CSVPLIMGDRQYF.

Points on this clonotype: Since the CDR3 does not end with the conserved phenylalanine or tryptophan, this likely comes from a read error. CDR3 coding DNA: TGTGCCAGCAGCCATTTAAGCGGGAAGGGGGCCTACGAGCAGTACTTA. As protein: CASSHLSGKGAYEQYL. The chain recombines TRBV11-2 with TRBJ2-7; perhaps TRBD2 as D (7 bases). Germline CDR1 reads SGHAT; CDR2 reads FQNNGV. Trimming took off 5 bases at V and 2 bases at J, with 19 bases between the two ends. CDR3 length equals 16 residues.